This T cell receptor (beta chain) was obtained from a study of blood T cell repertoires in COVID-19. Germline CDR1 is SGDLS and CDR2 is YYNGEE. CDR3 size: 16 residues. V lost 0 bases and J lost 0; bases outside the gene matches: 4. As handled by the study authors: Cell counts per sample came from amplifying reference gene primers. Using immunoSEQ multiplex PCR, the repertoire was profiled, and TCRdb retains in-frame clones only, with some absent. V, J and clone size are taken as reported in that table, and D and trimming were inferred from the DNA itself. This sample has tens of thousands of clones, with about 90% found just once.

The TCR comes from a human donor in a cohort sampled during active COVID-19. This chain uses TRBV9 with TRBJ2-3; 7 bases align to TRBD2. The source material was peripheral blood. DNA of the CDR3: TGTGCCAGCAGCGTAGGTACTAGCGATAGCACAGATACGCAGTATTTT. It specifies CASSVGTSDSTDTQYF.